Below are 20 T cell receptor beta chains sequenced from a single sample in a study of blood T cell repertoires in COVID-19. The method was immunoSEQ multiplex PCR; TCRdb's version includes in-frame clones alone and lacks a portion of them. The sample lists around 250,000 clones, 80% to 90% occurring once. Sequences were obtained from PBMCs or T cells enriched from blood (not recorded which). The receptor source for this set is a woman in her forties or fifties who had recovered from COVID-19.

The chain couples TRBV5-6 to TRBJ2-7, with 12 bases fitting TRBD2. Germline-derived CDR1 and CDR2 are SGHDT and YYEEEE. The CDR3 runs 16 residues. The junction had 10 bases not matched to a gene; V was cut back by 4 bases and J by 5 bases. CDR3 loop: CASSEGTSGHYHEQYF. CDR3 coding DNA: TGTGCCAGCAGCGAAGGGACTAGCGGGCACTACCACGAGCAGTACTTC.

The DNA of the CDR3 is TGTGCCAGCAGCGTAGGCCCCGGGGGGGCAGGGGAGACCCAGTACTTC. This translates into CASSVGPGGAGETQYF. The chain links TRBV9 to TRBJ2-5; 8 bases are a match to TRBD2. Germline trimming cut 0 bases from V and 5 bases from J; bases unmatched to any gene: 9. This CDR3 region has 16 residues. Germline V gene sequence: CDR1 SGDLS, CDR2 YYNGEE. Filled out from reference TRBV9 and TRBJ2-5, the complete variable domain reads DSGVTQTPKHLITATGQRVTLRCSPRSGDLSVYWYQQSLDQGLQFLIQYYNGEERAKGNILERFSAQQFPDLHSELNLSSLELGDSALYFCASSVGPGGAGETQYFGPGTRLLVL.

The CDR3 region is CATSDTGTSREFF. The CDR3 DNA is TGTGCCACCAGTGATACAGGGACTAGCCGTGAGTTCTTC. This chain connects TRBV24-1 to TRBJ2-1, with 9 bases that match TRBD2. Germline V gene sequence: CDR1 KGHDR, CDR2 SFDVKD. V was pared by 3 bases and J by 14 bases, with 7 bases of the junction left unmatched. The CDR3 consists of 13 residues.

The chain uses TRBV30 and TRBJ1-6; D remains ambiguous. V was trimmed by 4 bases and J by 4 bases, leaving 5 bases between them. CDR1 GTSNPN and CDR2 SVGIG come from the germline V gene (reference sequence). The CDR3 loop spans 12 amino acids. The CDR3 region is CAWTTYNSPLHF. CDR3 DNA: TGTGCCTGGACAACTTATAATTCACCCCTCCACTTT.

V usage is TRBV7-9 and J usage is TRBJ2-2; D is ambiguous. V lost 2 bases and J 7 bases, leaving 5 bases between the germline ends. From germline, CDR1 is SEHNR and CDR2 FQNEAQ (reference sequence). There are 12 residues in the CDR3. For the CDR3, the DNA is TGTGCCAGCAGCTTATTCCACGGGGAGCTGTTTTTT. Its protein product is CASSLFHGELFF.

This sequence joins TRBV5-1 and TRBJ2-1; 7 nucleotides match TRBD2. Germline values: CDR1 SGHRS, CDR2 YFSETQ. The CDR3 is 14 amino acids. Unmatched junction bases numbered 3, after V lost 3 bases and J lost 3 bases. The CDR3 sequence is CASSYASGYNEQFF. The CDR3 region has the DNA TGCGCCAGCAGCTATGCTAGCGGCTACAATGAGCAGTTCTTC.

The chain uses TRBV5-1 and TRBJ1-2, with a tentative D call TRBD1 (6 bases). Germline CDR1 and CDR2: SGHRS and YFSETQ. CDR3 length: 15 amino acids. Trimming stripped 0 bases from V and 3 bases from J, with 12 bases between. CDR3 residues: CASSLEAGVYYGYTF. CDR3 in DNA: TGCGCCAGCAGCTTGGAGGCAGGGGTCTACTATGGCTACACCTTC.

J is TRBJ2-6 and V is TRBV10-1, with D uncertain. This CDR3 comprises 16 residues. The V and J ends lost 6 bases and 0 bases respectively, with 12 bases between them. The germline CDR1 and CDR2 sequences are WNHNN and SYGVQD (reference sequence). The chain's CDR3 is CASRPLPSSGANVLTF. In DNA, the CDR3 is TGCGCCAGCAGGCCCCTTCCCAGCTCTGGGGCCAACGTCCTGACTTTC.

The V gene is TRBV30, the J gene TRBJ1-2; unclear D gene. Germline lookup yields CDR1 GTSNPN and CDR2 SVGIG (reference sequence). The germline V and J ends were trimmed by 0 bases and 7 bases, with 12 bases remaining between them. The CDR3 consists of 13 residues. The CDR3 coding sequence is TGTGCCTGGAGTGTAGGCTCCCTAGCTGGCTACACCTTC. Its translation: CAWSVGSLAGYTF.

V is TRBV5-1 and J is TRBJ1-1; D is unclear. Between the trimmed V and J ends, which lost 4 bases and 4 bases, there was a span of 20 bases. The germline CDR1 and CDR2 sequences are SGHRS and YFSETQ. This CDR3 is 16 amino acids long. The DNA for the CDR3 is TGCGCCAGCAGCCCCTCCTTAGGGAGTTTGGGCACTGAAGCTTTCTTT. Its protein is CASSPSLGSLGTEAFF.

This chain connects TRBV28 to TRBJ1-2; D remains ambiguous. CDR1 and CDR2 from the germline V gene are MDHEN and SYDVKM. Trimming took 5 bases from V and 4 from J, leaving 14 bases between them. CDR3 length equals 14 residues. DNA for the CDR3: TGTGCCAGCAGTCTACTAGGACGGTTCTATGGCTACACCTTC. Protein: CASSLLGRFYGYTF.

CDR3 protein: CASTSIPGLAGEGAGELFF. The CDR3 DNA sequence: TGCGCCAGCACCTCAATTCCGGGACTAGCGGGAGAGGGGGCCGGGGAGCTGTTTTTT. The chain joins TRBV10-1 to TRBJ2-2; 14 nucleotides match TRBD2. J was trimmed by 6 bases and V by 7 bases; bases with no gene match: 16. CDR1 is WNHNN, CDR2 SYGVQD, per germline (reference sequence). The CDR3 contains 19 residues.

The V call is TRBV28, the J call TRBJ1-1; TRBD1 is a possible D gene (5 bases). The CDR3 totals 14 residues. V lost 1 base, J lost 6 bases, and 12 bases lay in between. Germline CDR1 is MDHEN and CDR2 is SYDVKM. The chain's CDR3 is CASSLSREGAEAFF. CDR3 DNA: TGTGCCAGCAGTTTATCCCGCGAAGGGGCTGAAGCTTTCTTT.

The gene calls are TRBV12-3 or TRBV12-4 and TRBJ2-1; D perhaps matches TRBD1 (5 bases). Trimming took 3 bases from V and 5 from J, leaving 5 bases between them. The CDR3 totals 12 residues. The DNA of the CDR3 is TGTGCCAGCAGTTTCAGGGACAATGAGCAGTTCTTC. Amino acid sequence: CASSFRDNEQFF.

The chain joins TRBV10-1 to TRBJ1-1; D gene unclear. V was clipped by 4 bases and J by 7 bases, with 13 bases between them. Germline V gene lookup returns CDR1 WNHNN and CDR2 SYGVQD (reference sequence). The CDR3 covers 13 residues. The CDR3 nucleotides read TGCGCCAGCAGTGGCGGGAGGGAGGGTGAAGCTTTCTTT. Residues: CASSGGREGEAFF.

The chain recombines TRBV7-3 with TRBJ2-2, with 9 bases aligning to TRBD1. V gave up 5 bases and J gave up 7 bases; unmatched junction bases: 8. The CDR3 spans 15 residues. Germline assignment: CDR1 SGHTA and CDR2 FQGTGA. CDR3 DNA sequence: TGTGCCAGCAGCGCGTATACAGGGGGCATCGGGGAGCTGTTTTTT. It translates to CASSAYTGGIGELFF.

V usage is TRBV29-1 and J usage is TRBJ2-5; 10 nucleotides align to TRBD1. The germline CDR1 and CDR2 sequences are SQVTM and ANQGSEA. The CDR3 has 15 residues. V was clipped by 7 bases and J by 4 bases; unmatched bases: 12. Here the CDR3 reads CSAGQGISRGETQYF. CDR3 in DNA: TGCAGCGCGGGACAGGGGATTTCGCGCGGAGAGACCCAGTACTTC. The full variable domain, its missing parts supplied by reference TRBV29-1 and TRBJ2-5, is SAVISQKPSRDICQRGTSLTIQCQVDSQVTMMFWYRQQPGQSLTLIATANQGSEATYESGFVIDKFPISRPNLTFSTLTVSNMSPEDSSIYLCSAGQGISRGETQYFGPGTRLLVL.

The chain is built from TRBV23-1 and TRBJ2-5; D is possibly TRBD1 (6 bases). TRBV23-1 has ORF status, its function being uncertain. Between the trimmed V and J ends, which lost 3 bases and 1 base, there was a span of 12 bases. The CDR3 is 15 amino acids. The CDR3 DNA follows: TGCGCCAGCAGTCATTCGCGGACAGTCCAAGAGACCCAGTACTTC. Encoded protein: CASSHSRTVQETQYF.

The V call is TRBV28, the J call TRBJ1-3; no definite D call. The CDR3 has 13 amino acids. Trimming pared 6 bases from V and 4 bases from J, leaving 10 bases between. Germline CDR1 and CDR2: MDHEN and SYDVKM. The CDR3 reads CASSPEWGNTIYF. CDR3 DNA: TGTGCCAGCAGCCCTGAGTGGGGAAACACCATATATTTT.

J is TRBJ1-1 and V is TRBV2; tentatively, D is TRBD1 (6 bases). This CDR3 spans 15 amino acids. Germline V CDR1 and CDR2: SNHLY, FYNNEI. Trimming left V 1 base short and J 7 bases short, with 16 bases between. CDR3 in amino acids: CASSEGGRGKVEAFF. The CDR3 DNA sequence: TGTGCCAGCAGTGAAGGGGGCAGGGGAAAGGTTGAAGCTTTCTTT. Together with reference TRBV2 and TRBJ1-1, the CDR3 gives the full variable domain: EPEVTQTPSHQVTQMGQEVILRCVPISNHLYFYWYRQILGQKVEFLVSFYNNEISEKSEIFDDQFSVERPDGSNFTLKIRSTKLEDSAMYFCASSEGGRGKVEAFFGQGTRLTVV.